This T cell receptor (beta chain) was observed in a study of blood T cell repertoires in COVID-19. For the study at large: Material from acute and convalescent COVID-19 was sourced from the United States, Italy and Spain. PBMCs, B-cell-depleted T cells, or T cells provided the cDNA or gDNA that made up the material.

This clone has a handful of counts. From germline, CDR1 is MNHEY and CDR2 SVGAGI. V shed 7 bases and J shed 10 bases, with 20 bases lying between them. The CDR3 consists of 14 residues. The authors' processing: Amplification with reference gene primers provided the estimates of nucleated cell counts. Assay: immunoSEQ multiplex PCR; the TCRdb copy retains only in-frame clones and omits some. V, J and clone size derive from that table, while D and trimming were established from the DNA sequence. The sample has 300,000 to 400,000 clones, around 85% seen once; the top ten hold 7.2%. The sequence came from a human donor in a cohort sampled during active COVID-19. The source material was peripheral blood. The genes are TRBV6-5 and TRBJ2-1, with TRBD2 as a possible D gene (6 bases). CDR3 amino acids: CASTAGLYLGEQFF. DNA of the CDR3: TGTGCCAGCACCGCGGGACTGTACTTGGGGGAGCAGTTCTTC.